A selection of T cell receptor beta chains follows, all from one sample in a study of response to subunit inactivated influenza vaccine. A single record per CDR3 protein comes from TCRdb applying MiXCR to the RT-PCR reads. The sample carries 530,000 or so distinct CDR3 sequences, roughly 10% recorded once. The material was PBMCs from blood, obtained on the day of vaccination. Source of these receptors: a man in his fifties or sixties who received an inactivated influenza vaccine. Each CDR3 is given with its conserved first and last residue. The order of the fields is D gene, clone size, V gene, J gene, CDR3 DNA, CDR3 protein. The D gene is left open where the match is weak. Not every row has a clone size; where given, it reads once, few, many or a size class.

NA	few	TRBV27	TRBJ2-4	TGTGCCAGCAGCCCACACCTAGCCAAAAACATTCAGTACTTC	CASSPHLAKNIQYF
NA	few	TRBV7-9	TRBJ2-1	TGTGCCAGCAGCTTTTTTGGGGTCAAGGGCAATGAGCAGTTCTTC	CASSFFGVKGNEQFF
TRBD2	few	TRBV28	TRBJ2-4	TGTGCCAGCAGTCTAGCGGGGCCTCTTCTAGCCAAAAACATTCAGTACTTC	CASSLAGPLLAKNIQYF
TRBD2	few	TRBV3-1	TRBJ2-5	TGTGCCAGCATTACTAGCGGGGGGGCGACCCAGTACTTC	CASITSGGATQYF
NA	many	TRBV7-2	TRBJ2-7	TGTGCCAGCATGATAGACGGAAGCATCTCCTACGAGCAGTACTTC	CASMIDGSISYEQYF
TRBD1	many	TRBV20-1	TRBJ2-3	TGCAGTGCTAGAAGGACAGGGATCACAGATACGCAGTATTTT	CSARRTGITDTQYF
NA	NA	TRBV18	TRBJ2-7	TGTGCCAGCTCACCACCCGATACCTACGAGCAGTACTTC	CASSPPDTYEQYF
NA	NA	TRBV29-1	TRBJ2-5	TGCAGCATCGGCACGGGGGGCGCAGGGGAGACCCAGTACTTC	CSIGTGGAGETQYF
NA	many	TRBV29-1	TRBJ2-3	TGCAGCGTCCAGGAGGATACGCAGTATTTT	CSVQEDTQYF
NA	NA	TRBV7-9	TRBJ2-1	TGTGCCAGCAGCCCACAGTGGCAGTTCTTC	CASSPQWQFF
NA	few	TRBV29-1	TRBJ2-1	TGCAGCGTTGATGGGAGGACGAGCTCCTACAATGAGCAGTTCTTC	CSVDGRTSSYNEQFF
NA	few	TRBV7-2	TRBJ2-1	TGTGCCAGCAGCTTGTCGGGGTGGAATGAGCAGTTCTTC	CASSLSGWNEQFF
TRBD2	many	TRBV20-1	TRBJ2-3	TGCAGTGCTCCCTCTAGCGGGGGGGCAAAAGATACGCAGTATTTT	CSAPSSGGAKDTQYF
TRBD2	few	TRBV7-8	TRBJ2-1	TGTGCCAGCAGCCCCAGACTAGCGGGACTCTACAATGAGCAGTTCTTC	CASSPRLAGLYNEQFF
TRBD2	many	TRBV29-1	TRBJ2-3	TGCAGCGTAGTGGAGACTAGCGGGAGGACAGATACGCAGTATTTT	CSVVETSGRTDTQYF
NA	many	TRBV12-3/TRBV12-4	TRBJ1-2	TGTGCCAGCACTAGTCTGGGGAGCTATGGCTACACCTTC	CASTSLGSYGYTF
NA	few	TRBV3-1	TRBJ2-7	TGTGCCAGCAGCCAAGATTTGAGGTTAAGCTCCTACGAGCAGTACTTC	CASSQDLRLSSYEQYF
NA	NA	TRBV27	TRBJ2-1	TGTGCCAGCAGTTTGGCCGGGACACACAACAATGAGCAGTTCTTC	CASSLAGTHNNEQFF
NA	few	TRBV20-1	TRBJ1-6	TGCAGTGCGCGGGTTGAAGGGTTATATAATTCACCCCTCCACTTT	CSARVEGLYNSPLHF
NA	NA	TRBV20-1	TRBJ2-7	TGCAGTGCCTCTCCTGGGGGCCGCTCCTACGAGCAGTACTTC	CSASPGGRSYEQYF